This paragraph reports one T cell receptor (beta chain). Its antigen is currently not known. No base quality values were provided; no much bigger clone lies one nucleotide off. Trimming takes 5 bases off V and 11 bases off J; junction bases not matched to a gene: 8. CDR1 and CDR2 are read off the germline V gene (reference sequence) as DFQATT and SNEGSKA. The cysteine opens and the phenylalanine closes a CDR3 of 11 amino acids. The kept DNA is CDR3 alone, 33 bases in frame from the first base. The record originates from a study of blood T cells in healthy people across ages (dated by TCRdb to the mid-2010s). General notes on the study: In model experiments, template switching captured roughly one uniquely barcoded TCR beta cDNA molecule for every two T cells. Using deep sequencing normalized with unique cDNA molecular identifiers, the study measured how TCR beta repertoire diversity changes with age. The donors were divided into four age groups: young (average around 16 years), middle-aged (roughly 40), aged (under 70) and long-lived (about 80). To avoid experimental bias, donors of different ages were distributed randomly across sequencing lanes. The study analyzed two additional independent replicas of 1 million unique cDNA reads from the same blood draw for two donors, one aged 18 to 29 and one aged 80 or older. Results and caveats for the whole study, not just this receptor: The CMV infection status of donors was not known, potentially confounding age-related changes in expanded clonotypes. Conclusive comparison of naive and antigen-experienced compartments was prevented by the profiling of bulk unsorted PBMCs. Total diversity estimates from one million sequenced T cells were considered lower bounds and underestimates. A strong correlation was found between observed TCR beta diversity and the percentage of naive T cells measured by flow cytometry. As age increased, observed TCR beta diversity per million T cells dropped in a roughly linear way, and a significant reduction was already evident by age roughly 40. Compared with the aged group, the long-lived group had more naive CD4+ T cells, fewer expanded clones and increased TCR diversity, suggesting age selection.

The donors were some 39 Caucasian individuals from Russia, aged roughly 6 to 90 years, who were systemically healthy. Approximately 9 milliliters of peripheral blood were collected from each donor into EDTA-treated Vacutainer tubes. Ficoll-Paque density-gradient centrifugation was used to isolate PBMCs, with at least 7 million per sample. Trizol reagent was used to extract total RNA from PBMCs, with at least 5 micrograms per sample. Naive CD45RAhigh/CD27high T cell percentages were measured by flow cytometry on a PBMC aliquot from every donor. To prepare the library, 5' RACE was applied. The sequencing machine was an Illumina HiSeq 2500. A second PCR of roughly 7 to 12 cycles was performed with a sample-barcoded 5' primer and a J-beta primer mix. A unique molecular identifier was introduced onto each TCR beta cDNA molecule by a template-switch 5' adaptor carrying 12 random nucleotides. Each sample yielded at least 2.5 million CDR3-containing paired-end reads. First-strand cDNA synthesis was performed from all RNA using the Mint cDNA synthesis kit, with priming by a TRBC-specific oligonucleotide. Following uracil-DNA glycosylase treatment, all cDNA underwent a first 18-cycle PCR with the universal primers M1SS and BC2_uni_R. Regarding the original processing steps: For normalization, 1 million high-quality reads, each with a distinct molecular identifier, were randomly selected from each sample. Instead of being binned into consensus sequences, reads that shared molecular identifiers were thrown out. MiTCR, with a Q25 quality threshold and the strictest error-elimination algorithm, was used for CDR3 identification, clonotype clustering and error correction. A nonparametric unseen species model with Euler transformation was used to estimate a lower bound on total TCR beta diversity. The public sequencing data were trimmed at Q25 with fastp and processed into clonotypes with MiXCR by TCRdb, which kept only in-frame beta chains. Each CDR3 protein appears once, grouped with its most common genes and DNA. The V and J calls and clone size are TCRdb's, not the authors'. A total of 800,000 or so distinct CDR3 sequences appear in this sample, 62% of them only once. Of the sample, about a quarter is held by the ten largest clones.

The sequence is built from TRBV20-1 and TRBJ2-5; TRBD2 aligns with 7 central bases. The sequence came from a man aged 25 to 45 in good health. Input material: blood. The nucleotides are TGCAGTGCTCCCGGGAGGCCAAATCAGTACTTC. Its amino acids are CSAPGRPNQYF.